This T cell receptor beta chain was retrieved from a study of blood T cell repertoires in COVID-19. Background on the study: Donors in the United States, Italy and Spain gave samples during acute or convalescent COVID-19. Nucleic acid was either cDNA or gDNA, and it came from T cells, B-cell-depleted T cells, or PBMCs.

Original processing notes: How many nucleated cells were present was estimated from reference gene primer amplification. Repertoires were generated with immunoSEQ multiplex PCR, while TCRdb's copy carries only in-frame clones and drops some. The V and J calls and clone size were taken over from that table, and D and trimming were inferred from the DNA. The sample holds 300,000 to 500,000 clones, roughly 90% seen once. The receptor comes from a woman in her 40s with acute COVID-19. Sequencing was performed on PBMCs or T cells enriched from blood (not recorded which).

The CDR3 bases are TGTGCCAGCGGTCGGGAGGGGATTGGGGAGACCCAGTACTTC. Translating gives CASGREGIGETQYF. The chain recombines TRBV2 with TRBJ2-5; 8 bases are a match to TRBD2. The CDR3 loop spans 14 amino acids. V gave up 8 bases and J gave up 5 bases; unmatched junction bases: 10. Germline V gene lookup returns CDR1 SNHLY and CDR2 FYNNEI.